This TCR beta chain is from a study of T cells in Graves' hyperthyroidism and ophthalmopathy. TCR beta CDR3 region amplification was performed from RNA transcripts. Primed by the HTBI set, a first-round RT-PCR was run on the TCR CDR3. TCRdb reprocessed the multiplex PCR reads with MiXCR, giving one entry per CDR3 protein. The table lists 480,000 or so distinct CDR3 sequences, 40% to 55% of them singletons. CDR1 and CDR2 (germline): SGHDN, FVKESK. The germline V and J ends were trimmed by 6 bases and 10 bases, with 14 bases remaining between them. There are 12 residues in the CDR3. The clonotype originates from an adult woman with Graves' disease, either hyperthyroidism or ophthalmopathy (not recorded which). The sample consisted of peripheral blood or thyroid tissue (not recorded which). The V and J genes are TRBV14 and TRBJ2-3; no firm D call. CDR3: CASSRTVPSQYF. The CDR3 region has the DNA TGTGCCAGCAGTAGGACGGTTCCTTCGCAGTATTTT.